This entry concerns a single T cell receptor beta chain. Antigen unknown. The length of the CDR3 is 15 residues. Trimming shortened V by 2 bases and J by 5 bases, and 15 bases separated the two germline ends. Germline V gene data show CDR1 as LNHDA and CDR2 as SQIVND (reference sequence). The sample comes from a study of cytomegalovirus exposure and HLA in healthy donors. Study observations and caveats: Cytomegalovirus status was reportedly diagnosed by the classifier with high specificity and sensitivity. The study designated roughly 150 TCR beta chains cytomegalovirus-associated. In vitro assays verified that three CMV-associated chains recognized CMV antigens specifically.

The donors were members of the validation cohort, which comprised 90 to 150 subjects and was separate from the first cohort of 600 to 850 subjects. Repertoires were generated with immunoSEQ multiplex PCR, while TCRdb's copy carries only in-frame clones and drops some. The table lists about 190,000 clones, 86% of them singletons. The receptor was isolated from a young woman in good health and CMV-seronegative. The chain uses TRBV19 and TRBJ1-1, with D tentatively TRBD1 (5 bases). The specimen was PBMCs. In DNA, the CDR3 is TGTGCCAGTAGTATAAGCCAGGGCGCGAATACTGAAGCTTTCTTT. Translated, it gives CASSISQGANTEAFF.